This T cell receptor beta chain was sequenced in a study of memory CD8 T cells in hepatitis C reinfection. The time point was: pre-reinfection, 55 to 20 weeks before reinfection detection. Sorted cells were sequenced directly ex vivo without any in vitro expansion. Germline trimming cut 4 bases from V and 1 base from J; bases unmatched to any gene: 2. Germline V lookup: CDR1 SGHDT, CDR2 YYEEEE. The CDR3 covers 13 residues. This clone has just one count. Generated by immunoSEQ multiplex PCR, the TCRdb table keeps only in-frame clones and is missing some. The table includes just over 50,000 clones, 89% detected once.

Sample: naive CD8+ T cells sorted from blood. V usage is TRBV5-6 and J usage is TRBJ2-7, with TRBD1 matching over 7 bases. This sequence was found in a man between 18 and 29 years old with hepatitis C virus infection. CDR3 residues: CASSPTGSYEQYF. DNA for the CDR3: TGTGCCAGCAGCCCGACAGGGTCCTACGAGCAGTACTTC.